The T cell receptor beta chain described here comes from a study of early T cells in non-severe SARS-CoV-2 infection. Study information: Sequenced bulk RNA came from whole blood that was unsorted, and chains were unpaired.

On this clonotype itself: Its antigen remains unknown.

Study-level points and caveats: VDJdb matches were skewed toward anti-spike CD8 T cell responses.

Unique molecular identifiers tagged individual cDNA molecules. TCRdb analysed the 5' RACE reads with MiXCR anew, one entry per CDR3 protein. Of around 52,000 distinct CDR3 sequences listed, about 6.2% are singletons. This clonotype originated in an adult who was a healthcare worker with PCR-confirmed SARS-CoV-2 infection or an uninfected control (not recorded which). Sequencing was performed on whole blood.

Here the CDR3 DNA reads TGTGCCAGCAGCTTGGATCAAAAACTGTTTTTT. This gives the protein CASSLDQKLFF. The chain uses TRBV5-5 and TRBJ1-4; D is uncertain. The CDR3 extends over 11 amino acids. The V end was cut by 0 bases, the J end by 9 bases, with 3 bases between. CDR1 and CDR2 (germline): SGHKS, YYEKEE (reference sequence).